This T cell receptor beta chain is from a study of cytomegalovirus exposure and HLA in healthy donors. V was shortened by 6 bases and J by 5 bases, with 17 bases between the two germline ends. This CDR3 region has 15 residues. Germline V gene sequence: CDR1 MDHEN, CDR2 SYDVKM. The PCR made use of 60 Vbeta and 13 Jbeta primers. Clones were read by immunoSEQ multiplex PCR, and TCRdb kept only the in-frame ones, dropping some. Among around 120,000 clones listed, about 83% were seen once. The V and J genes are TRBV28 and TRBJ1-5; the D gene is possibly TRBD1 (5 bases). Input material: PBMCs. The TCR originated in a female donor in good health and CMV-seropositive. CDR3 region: CASSPASGYDQPQHF. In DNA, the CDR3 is TGTGCCAGCAGCCCGGCCTCAGGGTATGATCAGCCCCAGCATTTT.